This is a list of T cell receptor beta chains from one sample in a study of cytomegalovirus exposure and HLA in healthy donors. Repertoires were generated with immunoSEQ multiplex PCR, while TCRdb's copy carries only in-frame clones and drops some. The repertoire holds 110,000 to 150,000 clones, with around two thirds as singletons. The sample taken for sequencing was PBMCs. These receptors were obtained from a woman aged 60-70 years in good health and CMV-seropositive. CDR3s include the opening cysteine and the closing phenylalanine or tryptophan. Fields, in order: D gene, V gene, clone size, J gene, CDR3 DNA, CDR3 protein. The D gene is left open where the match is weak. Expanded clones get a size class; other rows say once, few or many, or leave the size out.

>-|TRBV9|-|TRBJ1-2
TGTGCCAGCAGCGTCTCTCTCATACCAGACTACACCTTC
CASSVSLIPDYTF
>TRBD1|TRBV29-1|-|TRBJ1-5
TGCAGCGTATACGCCGACAGGGGTGGGCCCCAGCATTTT
CSVYADRGGPQHF
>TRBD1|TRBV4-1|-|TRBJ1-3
TGCGCCAGCAGCCAAGGGATAGGGACAGGGGGAATAAACACCATATATTTT
CASSQGIGTGGINTIYF
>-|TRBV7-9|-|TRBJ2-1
TGTGCCAGCAGCTTAGTAGCGGACAATGAGCAGTTCTTC
CASSLVADNEQFF
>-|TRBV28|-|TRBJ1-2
TGTGCCAGCGATGGGGGGGGGCTCGGATATGGCTACACCTTC
CASDGGGLGYGYTF
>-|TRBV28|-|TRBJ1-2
TGTGCCAGCAGTTTATTGGGGGCGCGTGACTATGGCTACACCTTC
CASSLLGARDYGYTF
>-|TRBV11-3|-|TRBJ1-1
TGTGCCAGCTCGAGGTCACGAGACACTGAAGCTTTCTTT
CASSRSRDTEAFF
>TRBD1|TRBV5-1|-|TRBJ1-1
TGCGCCAGCAGCTGGACAGGGGACACTGAAGCTTTCTTT
CASSWTGDTEAFF
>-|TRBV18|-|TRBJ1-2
TGTGCCAGCTCATTCAACAGCTATGGCTACACCTTC
CASSFNSYGYTF
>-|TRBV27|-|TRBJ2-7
TGTGCCAGCAGCGGGGGTGGTCTTACCTACGAGCAGTACTTC
CASSGGGLTYEQYF
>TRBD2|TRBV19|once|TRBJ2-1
TGTGCCAGTAGCCACCGACCCGGGACTAGCGGATACAATGAGCAGTTCTTC
CASSHRPGTSGYNEQFF
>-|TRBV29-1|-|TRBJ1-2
TGCAGCGTTGACACAGGGAATTATGGCTACACCTTC
CSVDTGNYGYTF
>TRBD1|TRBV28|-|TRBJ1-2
TGTGCCAGCTCGACAGGGGGCCGGGGCTACACCTTC
CASSTGGRGYTF
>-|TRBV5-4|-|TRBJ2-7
TGTGCCAGCAGCTTGGCCGGAGTAGCCGCCTACGAGCAGTACTTC
CASSLAGVAAYEQYF
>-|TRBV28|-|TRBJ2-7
TGTGCCAGCAGTCCCCGAAGGGGATTACACTACGAGCAGTACTTC
CASSPRRGLHYEQYF
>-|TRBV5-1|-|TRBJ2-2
TGCGCCAGCAGCTCTGAGGGAAACACCGGGGAGCTGTTTTTT
CASSSEGNTGELFF
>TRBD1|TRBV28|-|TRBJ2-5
TGTGCCAGCAGTTCCCTCACCGGGACAGCGCCTGGAGAGACCCAGTACTTC
CASSSLTGTAPGETQYF
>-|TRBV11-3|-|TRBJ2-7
TGTGCCAGCAGCACCCGGGCAGGGTACGAGCAGTACTTC
CASSTRAGYEQYF
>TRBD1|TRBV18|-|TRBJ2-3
TGTGCCAGCTCACGGACAGGGCTGTCTGGGGATACGCAGTATTTT
CASSRTGLSGDTQYF
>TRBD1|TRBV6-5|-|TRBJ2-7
TGTGCCAGCGGGGAGACAGGGGGCCTATACGAGCAGTACTTC
CASGETGGLYEQYF
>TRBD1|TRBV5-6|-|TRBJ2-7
TGTGCCAGCAGCCTGGACAGGATCAACGAGCAGTACTTC
CASSLDRINEQYF
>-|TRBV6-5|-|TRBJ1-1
TGTGCCAGCAGGCCGGGACTGATGAACACTGAAGCTTTCTTT
CASRPGLMNTEAFF
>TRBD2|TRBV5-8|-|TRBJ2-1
TGTGCCAGCAGCAACCGACTAGCGGGAGCGTACAATGAGCAGTTCTTC
CASSNRLAGAYNEQFF
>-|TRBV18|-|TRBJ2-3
TGTGCCAGCTCCTCCAGCGGCACAGATACGCAGTATTTT
CASSSSGTDTQYF
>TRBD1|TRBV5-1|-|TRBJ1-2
TGCGCCAGCAGCTCCGGGACAGGGGATTATGGCTACACCTTC
CASSSGTGDYGYTF
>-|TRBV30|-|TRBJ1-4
TGTGCCTGGAGTAGCGGTGGCAATGAAAAACTGTTTTTT
CAWSSGGNEKLFF